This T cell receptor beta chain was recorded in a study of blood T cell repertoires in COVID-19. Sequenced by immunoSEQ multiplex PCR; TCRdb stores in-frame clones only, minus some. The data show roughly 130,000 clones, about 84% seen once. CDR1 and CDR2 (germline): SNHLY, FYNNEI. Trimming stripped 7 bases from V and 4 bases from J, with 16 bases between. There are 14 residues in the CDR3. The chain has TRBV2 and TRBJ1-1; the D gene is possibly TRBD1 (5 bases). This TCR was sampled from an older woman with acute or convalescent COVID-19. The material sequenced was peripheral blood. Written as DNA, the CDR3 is TGTGCCAGCAAGGGCCAGGGTGGGCCCACTGAAGCTTTCTTT. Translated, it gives CASKGQGGPTEAFF.